This TCR beta chain was documented in a study of blood T cell repertoires in COVID-19. Across the study: Both acute and convalescent COVID-19 samples were obtained from the United States, Italy and Spain. In each case, the material was cDNA or gDNA derived from T cells, B-cell-depleted T cells, or PBMCs.

Germline V gene sequence: CDR1 GTSNPN, CDR2 SVGIG (reference sequence). The CDR3 runs to 15 residues. Unmatched junction bases numbered 10, after V lost 4 bases and J lost 2 bases. Per the authors' pipeline: Nucleated cell number was recorded as an estimate derived from reference gene primer amplification. The assay was immunoSEQ multiplex PCR, and TCRdb's table has in-frame clones only and misses some. Clone size and the V and J calls come from that table; the DNA yielded D and trimming. The sample lists 250,000 to 300,000 clones, around 82% occurring once. Sample: peripheral blood. This receptor was identified in a woman aged 18-29 years with acute or convalescent COVID-19. The chain has TRBV30 and TRBJ2-5; 7 bases align to TRBD2. CDR3 sequence reads: CAWTFGGTPQETQYF. The DNA for the CDR3 is TGTGCCTGGACCTTCGGGGGGACGCCTCAAGAGACCCAGTACTTC.